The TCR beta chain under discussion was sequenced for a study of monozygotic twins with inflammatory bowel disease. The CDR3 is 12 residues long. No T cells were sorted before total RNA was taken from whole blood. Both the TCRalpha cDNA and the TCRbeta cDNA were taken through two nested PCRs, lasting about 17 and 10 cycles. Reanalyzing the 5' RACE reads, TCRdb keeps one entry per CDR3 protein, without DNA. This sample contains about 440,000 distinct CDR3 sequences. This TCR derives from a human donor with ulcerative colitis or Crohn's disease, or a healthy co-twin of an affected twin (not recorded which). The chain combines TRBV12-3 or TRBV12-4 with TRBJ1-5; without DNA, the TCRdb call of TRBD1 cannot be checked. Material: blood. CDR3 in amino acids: CASTPGGQPQHF.